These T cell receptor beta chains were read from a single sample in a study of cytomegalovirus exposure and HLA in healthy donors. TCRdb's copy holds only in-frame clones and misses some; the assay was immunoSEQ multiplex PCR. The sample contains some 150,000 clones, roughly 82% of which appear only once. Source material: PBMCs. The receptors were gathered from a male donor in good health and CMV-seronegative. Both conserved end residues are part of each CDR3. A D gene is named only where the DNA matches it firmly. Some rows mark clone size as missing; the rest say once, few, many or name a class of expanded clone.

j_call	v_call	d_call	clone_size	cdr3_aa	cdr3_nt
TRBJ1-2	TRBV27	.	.	CASGRGVPGYGYTF	TGTGCCAGCGGCCGCGGGGTTCCGGGCTATGGCTACACCTTC
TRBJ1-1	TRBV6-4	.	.	CATANSGNWTEAFF	TGTGCCACAGCGAACTCGGGGAACTGGACTGAAGCTTTCTTT
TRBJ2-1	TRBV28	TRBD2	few	CASRPQTGRLAGGYEQFF	TGTGCCAGCAGACCGCAAACAGGACGACTAGCGGGAGGCTATGAGCAGTTCTTC
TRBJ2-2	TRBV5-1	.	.	CASSQKTGNTGELFF	TGCGCCAGCAGCCAAAAGACAGGCAACACCGGGGAGCTGTTTTTT
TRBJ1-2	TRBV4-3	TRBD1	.	CASSQAEPDRVKNYGYTF	TGCGCCAGCAGCCAAGCTGAACCGGACAGGGTCAAAAACTATGGCTACACCTTC
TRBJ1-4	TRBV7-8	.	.	CASSFITQGIRHEKLFF	TGTGCCAGCAGCTTTATCACCCAGGGTATTCGTCATGAAAAACTGTTTTTT
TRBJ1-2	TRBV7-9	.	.	CSSNGGVNGYTF	TGTTCCAGCAACGGGGGAGTAAATGGCTACACCTTC
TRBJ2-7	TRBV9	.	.	CASSVKGQRDEQYF	TGTGCCAGCAGCGTAAAAGGACAACGGGACGAGCAGTACTTC
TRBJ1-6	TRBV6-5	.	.	CASSYSGQPNSPLHF	TGTGCCAGCAGTTACTCCGGACAGCCTAATTCACCCCTCCACTTT
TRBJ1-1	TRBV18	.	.	CASSLQENTEAFF	TGTGCCAGCTCGCTACAGGAGAACACTGAAGCTTTCTTT
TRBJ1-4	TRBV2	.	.	CASSDGQGGEKLFF	TGTGCCAGCAGTGATGGGCAGGGAGGTGAAAAACTGTTTTTT
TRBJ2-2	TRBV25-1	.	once	CASSDSGQRGWNTGELFF	TGTGCCAGCAGTGACTCAGGACAGCGCGGATGGAACACCGGGGAGCTGTTTTTT
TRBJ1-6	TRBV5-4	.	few	CASSFRVQNSPLHF	TGTGCCAGCAGCTTCAGGGTACAGAATTCACCCCTCCACTTT
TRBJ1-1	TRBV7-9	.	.	CSSSLPWDIPNTEAFF	TGTTCCAGCAGCTTACCTTGGGACATCCCTAACACTGAAGCTTTCTTT
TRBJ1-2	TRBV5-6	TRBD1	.	CASSLGDRDYGYTF	TGTGCCAGCAGCTTGGGGGACAGGGACTATGGCTACACCTTC
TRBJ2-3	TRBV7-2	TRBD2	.	CASSPPRTSGNTQYF	TGTGCCAGCAGCCCCCCCCGGACTAGCGGGAATACGCAGTATTTT
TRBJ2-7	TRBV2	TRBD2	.	CASRTPTSGTTYEQYF	TGTGCCAGCAGAACTCCGACTAGCGGGACGACCTACGAGCAGTACTTC
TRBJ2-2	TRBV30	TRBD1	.	CAWREDRVIGELFF	TGTGCCTGGAGAGAGGACAGGGTAATCGGGGAGCTGTTTTTT
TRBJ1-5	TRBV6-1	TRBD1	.	CASSVGQGFAKLQHF	TGTGCCAGCAGTGTAGGACAGGGGTTTGCCAAGCTCCAGCATTTT
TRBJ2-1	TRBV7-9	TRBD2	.	CASSARLAGDEQFF	TGTGCCAGCAGCGCAAGACTAGCGGGGGATGAGCAGTTCTTC
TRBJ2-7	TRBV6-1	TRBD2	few	CASRQTSGWEQYF	TGTGCCAGCAGGCAAACTAGCGGGTGGGAGCAGTACTTC
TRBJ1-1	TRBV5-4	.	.	CASSPSGQTEAFF	TGTGCCAGCAGCCCGTCGGGACAAACTGAAGCTTTCTTT
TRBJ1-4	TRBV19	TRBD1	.	CASSTGQGREKLFF	TGTGCCAGTAGTACCGGACAGGGGCGTGAAAAACTGTTTTTT
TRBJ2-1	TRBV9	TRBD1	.	CASRGTAYRDEQFF	TGTGCCAGCAGGGGGACAGCCTACAGGGATGAGCAGTTCTTC
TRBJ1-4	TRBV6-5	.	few	CASSYEEGAREKLFF	TGTGCCAGCAGTTACGAAGAAGGGGCCCGGGAAAAACTGTTTTTT
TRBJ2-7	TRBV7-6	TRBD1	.	CASSVGTGATYEQYF	TGTGCCAGCAGCGTAGGGACAGGGGCGACCTACGAGCAGTACTTC
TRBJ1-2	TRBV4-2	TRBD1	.	CASSQDSGTGVGYTF	TGTGCCAGCAGCCAAGACTCCGGGACAGGGGTCGGCTACACCTTC
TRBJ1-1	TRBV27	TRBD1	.	CASSLRQGAGNTEAFF	TGTGCCAGCAGTTTACGTCAGGGGGCAGGGAACACTGAAGCTTTCTTT
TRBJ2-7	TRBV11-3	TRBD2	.	CASSKGLGSNEQYF	TGTGCCAGCAGCAAAGGACTAGGTTCAAACGAGCAGTACTTC
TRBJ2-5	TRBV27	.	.	CASSLNFGYQETQYF	TGTGCCAGCAGTTTAAATTTCGGGTACCAAGAGACCCAGTACTTC
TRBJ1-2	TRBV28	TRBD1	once	CASSLLRIGGAYGYTF	TGTGCCAGCAGTTTATTAAGAATAGGGGGCGCCTATGGCTACACCTTC
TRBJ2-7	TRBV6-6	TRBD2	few	CASSYSREGHEQYF	TGTGCCAGCAGTTACTCGCGGGAGGGCCACGAGCAGTACTTC
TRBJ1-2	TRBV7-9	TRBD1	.	CASSLTGYYGYTF	TGTGCCAGCAGCTTGACAGGGTACTATGGCTACACCTTC
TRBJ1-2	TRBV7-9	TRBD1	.	CSSSAGQEDYGYTF	TGTTCCAGCAGCGCCGGACAGGAGGACTATGGCTACACCTTC
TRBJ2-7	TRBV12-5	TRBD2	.	CASGLVLLRGAYEQYF	TGTGCTAGTGGTTTGGTACTGTTACGGGGGGCCTACGAGCAGTACTTC
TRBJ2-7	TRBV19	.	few	CASSTAGPYEQYF	TGTGCCAGTAGTACCGCGGGCCCCTACGAGCAGTACTTC
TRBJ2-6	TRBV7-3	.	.	CASSLLLGPRAGANVLTF	TGTGCCAGCAGCTTACTTTTAGGACCGCGGGCTGGGGCCAACGTCCTGACTTTC
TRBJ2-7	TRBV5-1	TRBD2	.	CASRAGLDYEQYF	TGCGCCAGCAGAGCGGGACTCGACTACGAGCAGTACTTC
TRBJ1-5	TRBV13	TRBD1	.	CASSLGGDRDQPQHF	TGTGCCAGCAGCTTAGGCGGTGACAGGGATCAGCCCCAGCATTTT
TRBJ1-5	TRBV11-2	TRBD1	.	CASSSGQLNQPQHF	TGTGCCAGCAGCTCGGGACAGCTAAATCAGCCCCAGCATTTT
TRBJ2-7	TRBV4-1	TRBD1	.	CASSAPGTGSYEQYF	TGCGCCAGCAGCGCGCCCGGGACAGGGTCCTACGAGCAGTACTTC
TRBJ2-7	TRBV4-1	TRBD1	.	CASSQEGTGGYEQYF	TGCGCCAGCAGCCAAGAAGGGACAGGGGGCTACGAGCAGTACTTC
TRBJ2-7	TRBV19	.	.	CASRLTVGGHSASYEQYF	TGTGCCAGTAGGCTAACCGTTGGCGGACACTCCGCATCCTACGAGCAGTACTTC
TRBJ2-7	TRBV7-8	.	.	CASSEGGGQTYEQYF	TGTGCCAGCAGCGAAGGAGGTGGACAGACCTACGAGCAGTACTTC
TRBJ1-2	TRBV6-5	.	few	CASSRGMHHGYTF	TGTGCCAGCAGTAGAGGCATGCACCATGGCTACACCTTC
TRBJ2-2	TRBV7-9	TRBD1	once	CASSSPGGTGGTGELFF	TGTGCCAGCAGCTCGCCGGGTGGGACAGGGGGCACCGGGGAGCTGTTTTTT
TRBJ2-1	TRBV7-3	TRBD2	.	CASSWTGGDEQFF	TGTGCCAGCAGCTGGACTGGGGGGGATGAGCAGTTCTTC
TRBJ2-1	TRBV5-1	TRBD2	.	CASSLEAGLAGLGEQFF	TGCGCCAGCAGCTTGGAGGCGGGACTAGCGGGACTCGGTGAGCAGTTCTTC
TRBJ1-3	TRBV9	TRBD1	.	CASSDTGAGNTIYF	TGTGCCAGCAGCGATACAGGGGCTGGAAACACCATATATTTT
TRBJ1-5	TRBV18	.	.	CASSPSGFAQPQHF	TGTGCCAGCTCACCGTCCGGGTTCGCTCAGCCCCAGCATTTT
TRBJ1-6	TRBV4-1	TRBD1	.	CASTPAGQGAPLHF	TGCGCCAGCACCCCCGCGGGACAGGGGGCTCCCCTCCACTTT
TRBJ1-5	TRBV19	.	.	CASSIIRGSNRPQHF	TGTGCCAGTAGTATTATAAGAGGTAGCAATCGGCCCCAGCATTTT
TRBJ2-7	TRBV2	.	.	CASSERAGLTYEQYF	TGTGCCAGCAGTGAACGGGCAGGGCTCACCTACGAGCAGTACTTC
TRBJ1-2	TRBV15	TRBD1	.	CATSSSQGQPRGYTF	TGTGCCACCAGCTCGAGCCAGGGACAGCCGAGGGGCTACACCTTC
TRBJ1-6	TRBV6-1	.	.	CASSDPRVLRYSYNSPLHF	TGTGCCAGCAGTGATCCCAGGGTATTGCGGTATTCCTATAATTCACCCCTCCACTTT